The clone carrying this TCR beta chain occurred a few times. The antigen remains unidentified. TCRdb re-derived calls from the 5' RACE reads in MiXCR, one entry per CDR3 protein. The repertoire holds 120,000 to 150,000 distinct CDR3 sequences, with more than 13% as singletons. This sample stems from a study of T-cell memory formation after mild COVID-19. Overall study findings and caveats: Researchers report contracting CD4+ clones mostly in CM and EM, with CD8+ clones in EMRA. Later expanders leaned toward CD4+, whereas clones contracting from day 15 to 85 were balanced CD4/CD8.

The sequenced material came from PBMCs or a T cell subset sorted from them (not recorded which). The sequence was obtained from an adult woman who had mild COVID-19 (a few samples of this study predate the infection). Cell type and time point are not known.

CDR3 coding DNA: TGTGCCACCCGAGGAGGGTACACTGAAGCTTTCTTT. It yields the protein CATRGGYTEAFF. The chain has TRBV19 and TRBJ1-1; no clear D gene. This CDR3 spans 12 amino acids. Trimming took 10 bases from V and 3 from J, leaving 12 bases between them. The germline gives CDR1 LNHDA, CDR2 SQIVND (reference sequence).